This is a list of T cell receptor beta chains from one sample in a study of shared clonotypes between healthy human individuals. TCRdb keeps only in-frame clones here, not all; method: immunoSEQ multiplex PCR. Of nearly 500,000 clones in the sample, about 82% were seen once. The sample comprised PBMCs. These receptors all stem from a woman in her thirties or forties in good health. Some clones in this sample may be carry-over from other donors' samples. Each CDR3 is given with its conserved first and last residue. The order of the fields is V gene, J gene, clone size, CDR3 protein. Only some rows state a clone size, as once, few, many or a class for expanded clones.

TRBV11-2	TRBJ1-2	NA	CASSNFPGTRDGYTF
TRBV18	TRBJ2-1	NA	CASSPKTGGRRVRAYNEQFF
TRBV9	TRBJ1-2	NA	CASSVGGTGDGYTF
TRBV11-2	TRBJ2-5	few	CASSPGTAEGTQYF
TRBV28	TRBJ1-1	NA	CASTSTVVRPDTEAFF
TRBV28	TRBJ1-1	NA	CASSLGQGSEAFF
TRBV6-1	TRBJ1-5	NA	CASSEPFAGEYSNQPQHF
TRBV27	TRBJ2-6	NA	CASSFLRARLAGANVLTF
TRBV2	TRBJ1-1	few	CASTQQGPTEAFF
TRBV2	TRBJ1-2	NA	CASSEGGPRTGHGYTF
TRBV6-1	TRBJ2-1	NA	CASSEISYEQFF
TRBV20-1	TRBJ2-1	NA	CSEEVNNEQFF
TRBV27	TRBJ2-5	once	CASSSPARETQYF
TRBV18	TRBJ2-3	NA	CASSPPGLAGSTDTQYF
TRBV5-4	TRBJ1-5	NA	CASSAQGAQPQHF
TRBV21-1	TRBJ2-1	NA	CASSKGGGKISSYNEQFF
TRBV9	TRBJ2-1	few	CASMGDRYNEQFF
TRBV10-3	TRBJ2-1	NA	CAISGVGLAGFNEQFF
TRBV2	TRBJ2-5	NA	CASTRDRGEETQYF
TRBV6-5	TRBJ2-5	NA	CASSPRRQETQYF
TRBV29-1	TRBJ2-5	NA	CSVVGLAGSAQYF
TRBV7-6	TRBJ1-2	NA	CASSLGPGTYDSGYTF
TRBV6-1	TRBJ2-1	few	CASSGTDSYNEQFF
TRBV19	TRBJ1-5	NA	CASSLAGTAPQQPQHF
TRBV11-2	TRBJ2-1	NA	CASSARLASSYNEQFF
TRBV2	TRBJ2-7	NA	CASRYQGYEQYF
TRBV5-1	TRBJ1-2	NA	CASSLDTRTGTIGGYTF
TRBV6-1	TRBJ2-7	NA	CASSHHASYEQYF
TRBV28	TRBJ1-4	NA	CASQGTNEKLFF
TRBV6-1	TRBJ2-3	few	CASRVPGQGTDTQYF
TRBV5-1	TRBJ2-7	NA	CASSLDTLGSEQYF
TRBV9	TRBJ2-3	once	CASSVGVADSNTDTQYF
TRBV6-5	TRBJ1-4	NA	CASSYYRATNEKLFF
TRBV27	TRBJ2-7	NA	CASSQTGRHEQYF
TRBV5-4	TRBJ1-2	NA	CASSVSPDRGIYGYTF
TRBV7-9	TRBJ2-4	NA	CASSLGVTGEGDIQYF
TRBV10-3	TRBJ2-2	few	CAISGGVADLTGELFF
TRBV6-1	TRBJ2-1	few	CASSDERPSAQFF